The present TCR beta chain was sequenced within a study of cytomegalovirus exposure and HLA in healthy donors. Study as a whole: Out of around 360 genotyped donors, roughly 78% belonged to the Caucasian-associated ancestry cluster.

V shed 0 bases and J 2 bases; nucleotides not matched to a gene: 2. Germline CDR1 SGHRS, CDR2 YFSETQ. The CDR3 covers 16 residues. With 60 Vbeta and 13 Jbeta primers, the PCR was carried out. Clones were read by immunoSEQ multiplex PCR, and TCRdb kept only the in-frame ones, dropping some. The sample has about 130,000 clones; around 72% are singletons. Specimen: PBMCs. The chain links TRBV5-1 to TRBJ2-1; TRBD2 aligns across 10 bases. This TCR was recovered from a human donor in good health. Written as DNA, the CDR3 is TGCGCCAGCAGCTTGGTAGCGGGGGGTACCTACAATGAGCAGTTCTTC. Its translation: CASSLVAGGTYNEQFF. Full variable domain (outside the CDR3, taken from reference TRBV5-1 and TRBJ2-1): KAGVTQTPRYLIKTRGQQVTLSCSPISGHRSVSWYQQTPGQGLQFLFEYFSETQRNKGNFPGRFSGRQFSNSRSEMNVSTLELGDSALYLCASSLVAGGTYNEQFFGPGTRLTVL.